A single sample gave rise to the 21 T cell receptor beta chains below, sequenced in a study of siplizumab effects on memory and regulatory T cells. Clones were sequenced by immunoSEQ multiplex PCR, and TCRdb holds only the in-frame ones, with some missing. The sample consists of tens of thousands of clones, around 97% of them appearing once. Sequences were obtained from naive CD4+ T cells sorted from blood. The origin of the receptors is a human donor in good health.

The CDR3 loop is CASSLGDEQYF. The CDR3 DNA is TGCGCCAGCAGCTTGGGGGACGAGCAGTACTTC. V gene TRBV5-1 combines with J gene TRBJ2-7; D remains ambiguous. The V end lost 0 bases, the J end lost 5 bases, and 3 bases lay between the germline ends. Germline V lookup: CDR1 SGHRS, CDR2 YFSETQ. CDR3 length: 11 amino acids.

The rearrangement links TRBV28 to TRBJ1-2; no clear D gene. Trimming took 6 bases from V and 0 from J, leaving 8 bases between them. Germline CDR1 and CDR2: MDHEN and SYDVKM. CDR3 length: 13 amino acids. The CDR3, as DNA: TGTGCCAGCAGGGACGGGGCTAACTATGGCTACACCTTC. Amino acid sequence: CASRDGANYGYTF.

This chain joins TRBV6-6 and TRBJ2-3, with unresolved D. V dropped 3 bases and J dropped 6 bases, with 4 bases sitting between them. The CDR3 has 11 amino acids. The germline V gene has CDR1 MNHNY and CDR2 SVGAGI (reference sequence). CDR3 loop: CASSYGDTQYF. The CDR3 coding sequence is TGTGCCAGCAGTTATGGGGATACGCAGTATTTT.

The chain has TRBV19 and TRBJ1-3; tentatively, D is TRBD1 (5 bases). CDR3 length: 14 residues. CDR1 LNHDA and CDR2 SQIVND come from the germline V gene (reference sequence). Trimming shortened V by 7 bases and J by 1 base, and 11 bases separated the two germline ends. This chain's CDR3 is CASMGQTSGNTIYF. DNA for the CDR3: TGTGCCAGTATGGGGCAGACTTCTGGAAACACCATATATTTT.

The chain combines TRBV7-2 with TRBJ1-3, with D perhaps matching TRBD1 (6 bases). Trimming cost V 4 bases and J 4 bases, with 20 bases left between them. The germline gives CDR1 SGHTA, CDR2 FQGNSA. The CDR3 has 17 amino acids. For the CDR3, the DNA is TGTGCCAGCAGCTACCCGGCCGCCACAGGGACGGGAAACACCATATATTTT. It encodes CASSYPAATGTGNTIYF.

The chain uses TRBV5-6 and TRBJ1-2; D is unresolved. The CDR3 runs 14 residues. Trimming pared 0 bases from V and 1 base from J, leaving 7 bases between. The germline V gene has CDR1 SGHDT and CDR2 YYEEEE. The CDR3 here is CASSLGRNNYGYTF. The CDR3 DNA sequence: TGTGCCAGCAGCTTGGGACGGAATAACTATGGCTACACCTTC.

This CDR3 is CASSASGTAHYNEQFF. CDR3 DNA: TGCGCCAGCAGCGCCTCCGGGACGGCACACTACAATGAGCAGTTCTTC. This sequence joins TRBV5-1 and TRBJ2-1; D might be TRBD1 or TRBD2, each matching 5 bases. Trimming removed 4 bases from V and 3 bases from J, with 17 bases in between. This CDR3 contains 16 residues. The V gene's germline CDR1 is SGHRS and CDR2 YFSETQ.

This sequence joins TRBV5-1 and TRBJ2-3, with 9 bases that match TRBD2. Germline-derived CDR1 and CDR2 are SGHRS and YFSETQ. The CDR3 has 16 amino acids. With V trimmed by 3 bases and J by 4 bases, 9 bases remained unmatched. This CDR3 reads CASSSRAGGPADTQYF. The CDR3 DNA reads TGCGCCAGCAGCTCCCGGGCGGGGGGGCCGGCAGATACGCAGTATTTT.

CDR3 region: CASSPPASTGVHEKLFF. CDR3 DNA: TGTGCCAGCAGTCCACCAGCTTCGACAGGGGTCCATGAAAAACTGTTTTTT. The chain links TRBV28 to TRBJ1-4, with TRBD1 matching 8 bases. The ends lost 5 bases at V and 6 bases at J; junction bases unmatched: 14. The length of the CDR3 is 17 residues. From germline, CDR1 is MDHEN and CDR2 SYDVKM.

V is TRBV19 and J is TRBJ1-1; D gene ambiguous. This CDR3 has 15 amino acids. Germline V gene lookup returns CDR1 LNHDA and CDR2 SQIVND (reference sequence). Trimming cost V 0 bases and J 1 base, with 9 bases left between them. The DNA of the CDR3 is TGTGCCAGTAGTATAGAGAACAGCCCGAACACTGAAGCTTTCTTT. Its translation: CASSIENSPNTEAFF.

V is TRBV7-6 and J is TRBJ1-1; unclear D gene. Germline CDR1 is SGHVS and CDR2 is FNYEAQ. CDR3 size: 15 residues. V gave up 6 bases and J gave up 10 bases, with 24 bases separating them. The CDR3, as DNA: TGTGCCAGCAGACCGCGGTTGGGTTCCGAGGTAGTAGCTTTCTTT. Translation gives CASRPRLGSEVVAFF.

J is TRBJ1-5 and V is TRBV28; possible D gene TRBD1, 5 bases. Looked up from germline, CDR1 is MDHEN and CDR2 is SYDVKM. The germline V and J ends were trimmed by 2 bases and 1 base, with 9 bases remaining between them. This CDR3 has 15 residues. CDR3 protein: CASSLGGDSNQPQHF. The CDR3 region has the DNA TGTGCCAGCAGTTTAGGCGGGGACAGCAATCAGCCCCAGCATTTT.

V and J are TRBV6-5 and TRBJ2-1; 8 bases line up with TRBD2. V lost 2 bases and J lost 4; bases outside the gene matches: 7. CDR1 MNHEY and CDR2 SVGAGI come from the germline V gene. This CDR3 has 16 residues. This CDR3 reads CASSYPGLGGYNEQFF. CDR3 DNA sequence: TGTGCCAGCAGTTACCCGGGACTAGGAGGGTACAATGAGCAGTTCTTC.

The chain has TRBV2 and TRBJ2-2, with 7 bases lining up with TRBD1. The CDR3 has 14 residues. The germline gives CDR1 SNHLY, CDR2 FYNNEI. The V and J ends lost 5 bases and 4 bases, in that order; junction bases with no gene match: 4. The CDR3 nucleotides are TGTGCCAGCAGTCAAGACAGGGTCACCGGGGAGCTGTTTTTT. Amino acids: CASSQDRVTGELFF.

The chain employs TRBV6-1 and TRBJ1-2; maybe TRBD1 (5 bases). The V and J ends lost 1 base and 8 bases respectively, with 8 bases between them. The germline V gene has CDR1 MNHNS and CDR2 SASEGT. The CDR3 is 12 amino acids. CDR3 bases: TGTGCCAGCAGTGAAGTAGGGGTAGGCTACACCTTC. Translating gives CASSEVGVGYTF.

The chain joins TRBV6-1 to TRBJ2-3; 8 bases map to TRBD2. Germline V CDR1 and CDR2: MNHNS, SASEGT. V shed 3 bases, J shed 3 bases, and the junction held 8 bases outside the gene matches. The CDR3 extends over 16 amino acids. The CDR3 region is CASSDIRGGHTDTQYF. CDR3 nucleotides: TGTGCCAGCAGTGACATTCGGGGGGGGCATACAGATACGCAGTATTTT.

This chain connects TRBV7-2 to TRBJ1-5; the match to TRBD1 covers 7 bases. This CDR3 is built from 16 residues. Germline V gene lookup returns CDR1 SGHTA and CDR2 FQGNSA. Germline trimming cut 5 bases from V and 6 bases from J; bases unmatched to any gene: 13. CDR3 residues: CASSRAMTGWRQPQHF. In DNA, the CDR3 is TGTGCCAGCAGCCGGGCGATGACAGGGTGGCGTCAGCCCCAGCATTTT. Together with reference TRBV7-2 and TRBJ1-5, the CDR3 gives the full variable domain: GAGVSQSPSNKVTEKGKDVELRCDPISGHTALYWYRQSLGQGLEFLIYFQGNSAPDKSGLPSDRFSAERTGGSVSTLTIQRTQQEDSAVYLCASSRAMTGWRQPQHFGDGTRLSIL.

V usage is TRBV13 and J usage is TRBJ1-1; D not resolved. Deletions cut 2 bases from V and 3 bases from J, with 13 bases between. This CDR3 spans 15 amino acids. Germline V gene data show CDR1 as PRHDT and CDR2 as FYEKMQ (reference sequence). This CDR3 reads CASSLPWRAHTEAFF. The CDR3 nucleotides read TGTGCCAGCAGCTTACCTTGGCGGGCCCACACTGAAGCTTTCTTT.

The chain employs TRBV6-5 and TRBJ1-2; tentative D call: TRBD1 (5 bases). Germline assignment: CDR1 MNHEY and CDR2 SVGAGI. Between the trimmed V and J ends, which lost 2 bases and 7 bases, there was a span of 20 bases. The CDR3 is 16 amino acids. Here the CDR3 reads CASSYGGAAHEGGYTF. The CDR3, as DNA: TGTGCCAGCAGTTACGGTGGGGCAGCGCATGAGGGTGGCTACACCTTC.

This clone appeared once. The chain uses TRBV29-1 and TRBJ2-5; D gene ambiguous. Deletions cut 7 bases from V and 1 base from J, with 4 bases between. CDR3 length equals 10 residues. Germline V gene sequence: CDR1 SQVTM, CDR2 ANQGSEA. CDR3 amino acids: CSARQETQYF. The CDR3 coding sequence is TGCAGCGCCCGCCAAGAGACCCAGTACTTC.

The rearrangement links TRBV7-9 to TRBJ1-1; D remains unclear. The germline V and J ends were trimmed by 7 bases and 1 base, with 4 bases remaining between them. CDR1 and CDR2 (germline): SEHNR, FQNEAQ (reference sequence). The CDR3 loop spans 11 amino acids. The CDR3 loop is CASNQNTEAFF. CDR3 in DNA: TGTGCCAGCAACCAGAACACTGAAGCTTTCTTT. Using reference TRBV7-9 and TRBJ1-1 for the parts outside the CDR3, the full variable domain is DTGVSQNPRHKITKRGQNVTFRCDPISEHNRLYWYRQTLGQGPEFLTYFQNEAQLEKSRLLSDRFSAERPKGSFSTLEIQRTEQGDSAMYLCASNQNTEAFFGQGTRLTVV.